This record covers a single T cell receptor (beta chain). The protocol was immunoSEQ multiplex PCR, while the TCRdb copy is restricted to in-frame clones and leaves out a portion. The table has 110,000 or so clones, about 84% seen once. This entry is derived from a study of blood T cell repertoires in COVID-19. This clonotype was sampled from a man in his sixties with acute or convalescent COVID-19. The specimen was peripheral blood.

CDR3 loop: CASSLGTGVNEQFF. DNA of the CDR3: TGTGCCAGCTCACTAGGGACAGGGGTCAATGAGCAGTTCTTC. The chain is built from TRBV18 and TRBJ2-1, with 10 bases identical to TRBD1. The CDR3 spans 14 residues. The trim removed 4 bases at V and 6 bases at J, leaving 3 bases unmatched. CDR1 is KGHSH, CDR2 LQKENI, per germline.